This TCR beta chain originates from a study of blood T cell repertoires in COVID-19. As for the study in general: PBMCs, B-cell-depleted T cells, or T cells were the source of the cDNA or gDNA that made up the material.

Methods used by the authors: Estimated nucleated cell counts came from reference gene primer amplification. Measured with immunoSEQ multiplex PCR; TCRdb has only the in-frame clones, and not every one. From that table come the V and J calls and clone size; the DNA was used to work out D and trimming. Among 250,000 to 350,000 clones listed, around 86% were seen once. Trimming took off 0 bases at V and 4 bases at J, with 25 bases between the two ends. This CDR3 is built from 19 residues. Sample: peripheral blood. The chain couples TRBV5-3 to TRBJ1-2; tentatively, D is TRBD1 (6 bases). TRBV5-3 is labeled an ORF, and its function is uncertain. The sequence was obtained from a woman between 25 and 40 years old with active or convalescent COVID-19. The CDR3 region has the DNA TGTGCCAGAAGCTTGGTGCTGTCTCCAGGGGCGGATACTGGCTATGGCTACACCTTC. Translation gives CARSLVLSPGADTGYGYTF.